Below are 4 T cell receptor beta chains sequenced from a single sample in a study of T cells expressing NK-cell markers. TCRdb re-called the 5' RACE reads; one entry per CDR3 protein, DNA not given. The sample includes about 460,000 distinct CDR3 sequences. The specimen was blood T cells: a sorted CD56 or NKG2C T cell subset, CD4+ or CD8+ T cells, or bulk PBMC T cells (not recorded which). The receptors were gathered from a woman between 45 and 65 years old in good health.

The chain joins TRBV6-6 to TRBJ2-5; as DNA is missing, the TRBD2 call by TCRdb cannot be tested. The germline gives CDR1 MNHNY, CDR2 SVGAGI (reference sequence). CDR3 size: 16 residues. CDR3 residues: CASSPLGLAGQETQYF.

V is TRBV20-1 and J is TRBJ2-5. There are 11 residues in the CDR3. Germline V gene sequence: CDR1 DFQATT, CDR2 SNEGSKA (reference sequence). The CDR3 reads CSGMESETQYF.

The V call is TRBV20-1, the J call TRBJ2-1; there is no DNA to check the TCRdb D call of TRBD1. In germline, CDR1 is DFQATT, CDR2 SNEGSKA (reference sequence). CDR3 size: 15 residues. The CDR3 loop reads CSARSAGTINNEQFF.

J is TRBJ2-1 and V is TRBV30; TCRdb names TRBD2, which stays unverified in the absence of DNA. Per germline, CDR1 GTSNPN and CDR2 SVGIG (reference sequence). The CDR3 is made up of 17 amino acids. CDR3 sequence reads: CAWSEGLAGGFYNEQFF. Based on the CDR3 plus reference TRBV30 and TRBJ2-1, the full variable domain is SQTIHQWPATLVQPVGSPLSLECTVEGTSNPNLYWYRQAAGRGLQLLFYSVGIGQISSEVPQNLSASRPQDRQFILSSKKLLLSDSGFYLCAWSEGLAGGFYNEQFFGPGTRLTVL.